One sample yielded the 18 T cell receptor beta chains listed below, sequenced in a study of T cell clonotyping in hematopoietic cell transplantation. Time point given: recipient sample about 28 days before transplant, after cytoreduction. Generated by immunoSEQ multiplex PCR, the TCRdb table keeps only in-frame clones and is missing some. The sample shows about 50,000 clones, 85% to 90% of them seen only once. Sequenced material: peripheral blood mononuclear cells, taken before stem cell transplant. These receptors all stem from a man aged 55-75 years with biphenotypic leukemia. Some clones in this sample may be carry-over from other donors' samples.

The chain carries TRBV28 and TRBJ1-2, with D perhaps matching TRBD1 (5 bases). The V gene lost 3 bases and the J gene lost 10 bases, with 12 bases spanning the gap. The CDR3 loop spans 12 amino acids. CDR1 and CDR2 (germline): MDHEN, SYDVKM. The CDR3 bases are TGTGCCAGCAGTTTCCAGGGTAGGGTCTACACCTTC. It specifies CASSFQGRVYTF.

The J gene is TRBJ1-5, the V gene TRBV19; tentatively, D is TRBD1 (5 bases). V was cut by 4 bases and J by 9 bases, with 13 bases left in between. This CDR3 spans 13 amino acids. Germline CDR1 is LNHDA and CDR2 is SQIVND (reference sequence). CDR3 in DNA: TGTGCCAGTAGTAAGGCAGGGCCAGGGCCCCAGCATTTT. This codes for CASSKAGPGPQHF.

This rearrangement joins TRBV6-6 to TRBJ1-5; perhaps TRBD1 as D (5 bases). Germline CDR1 is MNHNY and CDR2 is SVGAGI (reference sequence). The CDR3 runs to 15 residues. V was clipped by 7 bases and J by 0 bases, with 13 bases between them. The CDR3: CASTRRDGSNQPQHF. The DNA of the CDR3 is TGTGCCAGCACCCGGCGGGACGGTAGCAATCAGCCCCAGCATTTT.

This chain uses TRBV6-5 with TRBJ1-5; D is ambiguous. V shed 2 bases and J shed 14 bases, with 16 bases lying between them. The CDR3 is 13 amino acids. The germline V gene encodes CDR1 MNHEY and CDR2 SVGAGI. As DNA, the CDR3 is TGTGCCAGCAGTTACGGAAACTACGGGGTGAAGCATTTT. Translation gives CASSYGNYGVKHF.

The V gene is TRBV27, the J gene TRBJ2-1; no clear D. Germline-derived CDR1 and CDR2 are MNHEY and SMNVEV (reference sequence). The ends were cut back, 8 bases at V and 0 bases at J, with 8 bases in the middle. The CDR3 contains 13 residues. The CDR3: CASRSSSYNEQFF. The CDR3 coding sequence is TGTGCCAGCCGCAGTAGCTCCTACAATGAGCAGTTCTTC.

This sequence joins TRBV28 and TRBJ2-3; D is undetermined. Trimming shortened V by 5 bases and J by 2 bases, and 5 bases separated the two germline ends. This CDR3 spans 12 amino acids. Germline V gene sequence: CDR1 MDHEN, CDR2 SYDVKM. CDR3 sequence (DNA): TGTGCCAGCAGTCCGGTCACAGATACGCAGTATTTT. Translated: CASSPVTDTQYF.

This clone showed up just once. The CDR3 DNA reads as TGCGCCAGCAGCTTGGCCTCGCGGTCAGATACGCAGTATTTT. Protein sequence: CASSLASRSDTQYF. J is TRBJ2-3 and V is TRBV5-1; D is undetermined. Trimming left V 0 bases short and J 4 bases short, with 9 bases between. CDR1 is SGHRS and CDR2 is YFSETQ in the germline V gene. The CDR3 is 14 residues long.

The rearrangement uses TRBV5-6 and TRBJ2-2; possibly TRBD2 for D (6 bases). The CDR3 is 13 amino acids. V was trimmed by 0 bases and J by 8 bases, leaving 8 bases between them. CDR1 is SGHDT and CDR2 is YYEEEE in the germline V gene. CDR3: CASSLGRAGELFF. The CDR3 bases are TGTGCCAGCAGCTTGGGGAGGGCTGGGGAGCTGTTTTTT.

The chain employs TRBV4-2 and TRBJ2-6; the D gene is possibly TRBD2 (6 bases). Germline V CDR1 and CDR2: LGHNA, YNFKEQ. V was clipped by 1 base and J by 1 base, with 11 bases between them. The CDR3 is 17 amino acids. CDR3 loop: CASSQAVGGSGANVLTF. Written as DNA, the CDR3 is TGTGCCAGCAGCCAAGCAGTCGGGGGTTCTGGGGCCAACGTCCTGACTTTC.

The CDR3 region is CASSSGWSNQPQHF. CDR3 in DNA: TGTGCCAGCAGCTCAGGGTGGAGCAATCAGCCCCAGCATTTT. This rearrangement joins TRBV27 to TRBJ1-5; weak D call: TRBD1 (5 bases). CDR3 length: 14 amino acids. From germline, CDR1 is MNHEY and CDR2 SMNVEV (reference sequence). V lost 6 bases and J lost 1, with 10 bases in between.

The chain couples TRBV28 to TRBJ1-1, with D unclear. Trimming removed 6 bases at V and 3 bases at J, with 17 bases between. There are 15 residues in the CDR3. The germline V gene has CDR1 MDHEN and CDR2 SYDVKM. CDR3 bases: TGTGCCAGCAGGGTGGGAGAGGGAGAGGACACTGAAGCTTTCTTT. Translating gives CASRVGEGEDTEAFF.

The V gene is TRBV5-1, the J gene TRBJ1-1, with TRBD1 as a possible D gene (5 bases). V was shortened by 3 bases and J by 6 bases, with 15 bases between the two germline ends. CDR1 is SGHRS, CDR2 YFSETQ, per germline. The CDR3 loop spans 14 amino acids. CDR3 sequence: CASSSDTGGPEAFF. CDR3 coding DNA: TGCGCCAGCAGCTCGGACACCGGAGGTCCTGAAGCTTTCTTT.

V is TRBV29-1 and J is TRBJ1-2; D unresolved. The CDR3 length is 14 residues. The V end lost 3 bases, the J end lost 4 bases, and 15 bases lay between the germline ends. Germline values: CDR1 SQVTM, CDR2 ANQGSEA. The CDR3 region has the DNA TGCAGCGTTGAGTTGGCCAGTCCGTCCTATGGCTACACCTTC. It specifies CSVELASPSYGYTF.

The chain couples TRBV28 to TRBJ2-1; 11 nucleotides match TRBD2. The CDR3 loop spans 15 amino acids. J lost 10 bases, V lost 1 base, and 6 bases had no gene match. Germline loops: CDR1 MDHEN, CDR2 SYDVKM. The DNA for the CDR3 is TGTGCCAGCAGTTTATCTAGCGGGAGGACGTTCGAGCAGTTCTTC. It specifies CASSLSSGRTFEQFF.

The genes are TRBV5-1 and TRBJ1-1; the match to TRBD1 covers 8 bases. In germline, CDR1 is SGHRS, CDR2 YFSETQ. V lost 5 bases and J lost 3; bases outside the gene matches: 3. The CDR3 contains 13 residues. This CDR3 is CASRGQVDTEAFF. As DNA, the CDR3 is TGCGCCAGCAGGGGACAGGTTGACACTGAAGCTTTCTTT.

CDR3 sequence reads: CASSYDLAGIYEQYF. The CDR3 DNA reads as TGTGCCAGCAGTTACGATCTAGCGGGAATCTACGAGCAGTACTTC. V is TRBV6-5 and J is TRBJ2-7; 9 bases line up with TRBD2. The length of the CDR3 is 15 residues. V lost 2 bases and J lost 3; bases outside the gene matches: 5. Germline V gene data show CDR1 as MNHEY and CDR2 as SVGAGI.

J is TRBJ1-4 and V is TRBV27; unclear D gene. There are 14 residues in the CDR3. Germline V lookup: CDR1 MNHEY, CDR2 SMNVEV (reference sequence). Trimming stripped 5 bases from V and 7 bases from J, with 14 bases between. CDR3 DNA sequence: TGTGCCAGCAGTCGACTTCTCGAGGGTGAAAAACTGTTTTTT. This encodes CASSRLLEGEKLFF.

The rearrangement joins TRBV5-6 to TRBJ2-7; 11 bases are a match to TRBD1. The V gene's germline CDR1 is SGHDT and CDR2 YYEEEE. CDR3 length equals 15 residues. The V gene end was trimmed by 4 bases and the J gene end by 3 bases; junction bases not matched to a gene: 6. The CDR3 reads CASSGSGTGGYEQYF. CDR3 nucleotide sequence: TGTGCCAGCAGCGGATCCGGGACAGGGGGCTACGAGCAGTACTTC.